These 22 T cell receptor beta chains came from one sample sequenced in a study of blood T cell repertoires in COVID-19. Some clones are missing from TCRdb's copy, which holds only in-frame ones; the method was immunoSEQ multiplex PCR. The table includes 200,000 to 250,000 clones, approximately 90% detected once. Sequences were obtained from peripheral blood. These receptors were taken from a man aged 60-69 years with COVID-19, enrolled during active disease.

The chain joins TRBV11-2 to TRBJ2-5; possible D gene TRBD1, 7 bases. Germline-derived CDR1 and CDR2 are SGHAT and FQNNGV. CDR3 length: 16 amino acids. V lost 1 base, J lost 5 bases, and 17 bases lay in between. The CDR3 DNA follows: TGTGCCAGCAGCTTAGTTCCCCCAGGGGGGCACGAGACCCAGTACTTC. Protein product: CASSLVPPGGHETQYF.

The V and J genes are TRBV5-8 and TRBJ2-1, with D possibly matching TRBD2 (5 bases). V was clipped by 0 bases and J by 4 bases, with 11 bases between them. From germline, CDR1 is SGHTS and CDR2 YDEGEE. The CDR3 is 15 amino acids. DNA of the CDR3: TGTGCCAGCAGCTTGGGCATTCAGCGGTACAATGAGCAGTTCTTC. It codes for CASSLGIQRYNEQFF.

In its sample, this clone was seen a few times. The chain couples TRBV5-1 to TRBJ2-2; 10 bases map to TRBD1. V shed 2 bases, J shed 7 bases, and the junction held 8 bases outside the gene matches. The CDR3 loop spans 16 amino acids. Per the germline V gene, CDR1 is SGHRS and CDR2 is YFSETQ. Here the CDR3 reads CASSFTRTGGIGELFF. The CDR3 DNA sequence: TGCGCCAGCAGCTTCACCCGGACAGGGGGAATCGGGGAGCTGTTTTTT.

V and J are TRBV7-9 and TRBJ1-6; no definite D call. The V end lost 1 base, the J end lost 18 bases, and 16 bases lay between the germline ends. The V gene's germline CDR1 is SEHNR and CDR2 FQNEAQ (reference sequence). This CDR3 has 13 amino acids. This chain's CDR3 is CASSLGAGGPHHF. CDR3 nucleotide sequence: TGTGCCAGCAGCTTAGGTGCGGGAGGCCCTCACCACTTT.

The chain employs TRBV3-1 (or the pseudogene TRBV3-2) and TRBJ2-7; D is unclear. The V gene lost 1 base and the J gene lost 7 bases, with 8 bases spanning the gap. Germline assignment: CDR1 LGHDT and CDR2 YNNKEL (reference sequence). The CDR3 covers 12 residues. The CDR3 coding sequence is TGTGCCAGCAGCCAAGTTCGCCGGGAGCAGTACTTC. Its translation: CASSQVRREQYF.

The chain is built from TRBV10-2 and TRBJ2-5; D ambiguous. Germline CDR1 WSHSY, CDR2 SAAADI. The CDR3 consists of 11 residues. V lost 8 bases to trimming and J lost 2 bases, with 6 bases between them. In DNA, the CDR3 is TGCGCCAGCCAAGCGCAAGAGACCCAGTACTTC. It specifies CASQAQETQYF.

This chain connects TRBV25-1 to TRBJ1-4, with D possibly matching TRBD1 (6 bases). This CDR3 contains 15 residues. CDR1 MGHDK and CDR2 SYGVNS come from the germline V gene. With 5 bases removed from V and 5 bases from J, the gap between germline ends came to 15 bases. The CDR3 nucleotides are TGTGCCAGCAGTAGACGGACAGCACACAATGAAAAACTGTTTTTT. This sequence encodes CASSRRTAHNEKLFF.

The genes are TRBV7-9 and TRBJ1-4; 8 nucleotides match TRBD1. The J segment lost 4 bases and the V segment lost 5 bases, leaving 6 bases of the junction unmatched. This CDR3 has 15 amino acids. Germline V lookup: CDR1 SEHNR, CDR2 FQNEAQ (reference sequence). CDR3 protein: CASSLWTGYNEKLFF. In DNA form, the CDR3 reads TGTGCCAGCAGCCTTTGGACAGGGTATAATGAAAAACTGTTTTTT.

The chain carries TRBV18 and TRBJ2-3; maybe TRBD2 (5 bases). V lost 2 bases and J 2 bases, leaving 14 bases between the germline ends. CDR3 size: 16 residues. CDR1 and CDR2 from the germline V gene are KGHSH and LQKENI. The CDR3 loop reads CASSPMVRLSTDTQYF. As DNA, the CDR3 is TGTGCCAGCTCACCAATGGTCCGACTATCCACAGATACGCAGTATTTT. Variable domain in full (rest from reference TRBV18 and TRBJ2-3): NAGVMQNPRHLVRRRGQEARLRCSPMKGHSHVYWYRQLPEEGLKFMVYLQKENIIDESGMPKERFSAEFPKEGPSILRIQQVVRGDSAAYFCASSPMVRLSTDTQYFGPGTRLTVL.

This chain links TRBV7-3 with TRBJ2-2; TRBD2 agrees at 10 bases. The CDR3 is made up of 18 amino acids. The ends lost 1 base at V and 2 bases at J; junction bases unmatched: 7. CDR1 SGHTA and CDR2 FQGTGA come from the germline V gene. The CDR3 is CASSLKASGGLNTGELFF. The CDR3, as DNA: TGTGCCAGCAGCTTAAAGGCTAGCGGGGGCCTAAACACCGGGGAGCTGTTTTTT. The entire variable domain, with the rest obtained from reference TRBV7-3 and TRBJ2-2, is as follows: GAGVSQTPSNKVTEKGKYVELRCDPISGHTALYWYRQSLGQGPEFLIYFQGTGAADDSGLPNDRFFAVRPEGSVSTLKIQRTERGDSAVYLCASSLKASGGLNTGELFFGEGSRLTVL.

V is TRBV19 and J is TRBJ2-1; 8 bases line up with TRBD2. The CDR3 spans 15 residues. V was clipped by 3 bases and J by 4 bases; unmatched bases: 5. The V gene's germline CDR1 is LNHDA and CDR2 SQIVND (reference sequence). The CDR3 reads CASSIQSGGYNEQFF. The CDR3 DNA follows: TGTGCCAGTAGTATTCAAAGCGGGGGTTACAATGAGCAGTTCTTC.

The J gene is TRBJ2-3, the V gene TRBV5-4; 9 bases align to TRBD2. Trimming removed 1 base from V and 2 bases from J; junction bases left unmatched: 8. Germline-derived CDR1 and CDR2 are SGHNT and YYREEE (reference sequence). This CDR3 has 17 residues. The CDR3 reads CASSLYQGGGATDTQYF. CDR3 bases: TGTGCCAGCAGCTTGTACCAGGGCGGGGGGGCCACAGATACGCAGTATTTT.

Regarding this clone: The junction and the germline gene differ at one end; a read error may be behind it. CDR3 DNA sequence: TGTGCTAGCAGCAACCGACAGGGACCCACCGGGGAGCTGTTTTTT. Amino acids: CASSNRQGPTGELFF. The chain employs TRBV7-7 and TRBJ2-2; 7 nucleotides align to TRBD1. This CDR3 spans 15 amino acids. Germline CDR1 reads SSHAT; CDR2 reads FNYEAQ (reference sequence).

This clone was observed once. The V gene is TRBV5-1, the J gene TRBJ2-3, with D maybe TRBD2 (5 bases). Trimming shortened V by 4 bases and J by 5 bases, and 14 bases separated the two germline ends. CDR3 length: 14 residues. From germline, CDR1 is SGHRS and CDR2 YFSETQ. CDR3 loop: CASSVRGSGDTQYF. The CDR3 DNA sequence: TGCGCCAGCAGCGTACGGGGTTCCGGAGATACGCAGTATTTT.

The V and J genes are TRBV7-2 and TRBJ1-1; TRBD1 aligns across 9 bases. The CDR3 contains 15 residues. With 5 bases clipped from V and 5 bases from J, the junction kept 9 bases outside the gene matches. Germline assignment: CDR1 SGHTA and CDR2 FQGNSA. For the CDR3, the DNA is TGTGCCAGCAGCCCAGGGACAGGGAGGAGTACTGAAGCTTTCTTT. Protein sequence: CASSPGTGRSTEAFF.

This rearrangement joins TRBV6-1 to TRBJ2-2; TRBD2 matches at 7 bases. J lost 5 bases, V lost 1 base, and 13 bases had no gene match. The CDR3 covers 18 residues. CDR1 MNHNS and CDR2 SASEGT come from the germline V gene. The CDR3 region is CASSEGDLWREGTGELFF. The CDR3 nucleotides read TGTGCCAGCAGTGAAGGGGATCTGTGGAGGGAGGGGACCGGGGAGCTGTTTTTT.

This clone was observed a handful of times. V and J are TRBV5-4 and TRBJ2-7, with TRBD1 identical over 7 bases. V trimming: 6 bases; J trimming: 2 bases; junction bases outside the gene matches: 5. This CDR3 spans 13 amino acids. In germline, CDR1 is SGHNT, CDR2 YYREEE (reference sequence). CDR3 sequence (DNA): TGTGCCAGCACCAACGACAGGGCCTACGAGCAGTACTTC. Its translation: CASTNDRAYEQYF.

On this clone: Other DNA sequences within the sample encode an identical CDR3. The rearrangement links TRBV5-1 to TRBJ2-7; TRBD2 might be the D (5 bases). The germline V and J ends were trimmed by 3 bases and 2 bases, with 6 bases remaining between them. CDR3 length equals 12 residues. Germline CDR1 and CDR2: SGHRS and YFSETQ. CDR3 sequence: CASSSGTYEQYF. For the CDR3, the DNA is TGCGCCAGCAGCTCGGGGACCTACGAGCAGTACTTC.

The V call is TRBV6-6, the J call TRBJ1-2; 9 nucleotides agree with TRBD1. CDR1 MNHNY and CDR2 SVGAGI come from the germline V gene (reference sequence). V trimming: 5 bases; J trimming: 4 bases; junction bases outside the gene matches: 11. This CDR3 has 16 amino acids. The DNA for the CDR3 is TGTGCCAGCAGTGACTACGCCGGGACAGGGCCCTATGGCTACACCTTC. The encoded protein is CASSDYAGTGPYGYTF.

This sequence joins TRBV19 and TRBJ1-1; no clear D gene. V shed 3 bases and J shed 6 bases, with 8 bases lying between them. Germline CDR1 is LNHDA and CDR2 is SQIVND (reference sequence). The CDR3 runs 12 residues. CDR3 coding DNA: TGTGCCAGTAGTATCGGGTACGCTGAAGCTTTCTTT. It codes for CASSIGYAEAFF.

V gene TRBV9 combines with J gene TRBJ1-4; D remains ambiguous. The germline V gene has CDR1 SGDLS and CDR2 YYNGEE. Trimming cost V 0 bases and J 8 bases, with 14 bases left between them. The CDR3 has 15 amino acids. CDR3 in amino acids: CASSVGHAGMEKLFF. CDR3 DNA sequence: TGTGCCAGCAGCGTAGGGCACGCGGGAATGGAAAAACTGTTTTTT.

The table lists this clone with a few counts. The V gene is TRBV5-1, the J gene TRBJ1-5; 7 positions agree with TRBD1. J was trimmed by 7 bases and V by 2 bases; bases with no gene match: 6. The V gene's germline CDR1 is SGHRS and CDR2 YFSETQ. The CDR3 totals 14 residues. CDR3 region: CASSFGQEGQPQHF. In DNA, the CDR3 is TGCGCCAGCAGCTTTGGACAGGAGGGACAGCCCCAGCATTTT. The full variable domain, with the rest looked up from reference TRBV5-1 and TRBJ1-5, is KAGVTQTPRYLIKTRGQQVTLSCSPISGHRSVSWYQQTPGQGLQFLFEYFSETQRNKGNFPGRFSGRQFSNSRSEMNVSTLELGDSALYLCASSFGQEGQPQHFGDGTRLSIL.